The 31 T cell receptor beta chains reported below all come from one sample, sequenced in a study of type 1 regulatory T cells. Study results and caveats: Compared with non-Tr1 cells, Tr1 cells showed a narrower TCR repertoire.

MiXCR was run by TCRdb on the reads, yielding one entry per CDR3 protein. The sample contains 60,000 to 75,000 distinct CDR3 sequences, less than 25% of which appear only once. Which antigens these TCRs recognize remains unknown. The sequencing input was cultured type 1 regulatory T (Tr1) cells, either the whole culture or a sorted fraction (not recorded which). The receptors were sampled from a human donor in good health.

The rearrangement links TRBV5-5 to TRBJ2-4; TRBD2 might be the D (5 bases). V lost 4 bases, J lost 9 bases, and 17 bases lay in between. Per the germline V gene, CDR1 is SGHKS and CDR2 is YYEKEE (reference sequence). This CDR3 contains 14 residues. CDR3 coding DNA: TGTGCCAGCAGCCTCCGCCCCGGGGAAACCATTCAGTACTTC. Translating gives CASSLRPGETIQYF. Based on the CDR3 plus reference TRBV5-5 and TRBJ2-4, the full variable domain is DAGVTQSPTHLIKTRGQQVTLRCSPISGHKSVSWYQQVLGQGPQFIFQYYEKEERGRGNFPDRFSARQFPNYSSELNVNALLLGDSALYLCASSLRPGETIQYFGAGTRLSVL.

This clonotype was seen only a few times. This chain links TRBV12-3 or TRBV12-4 with TRBJ2-2, with 8 bases fitting TRBD2. The CDR3 sequence is 14 residues long. J gave up 13 bases and V 6 bases, and 13 bases lay outside the gene matches. The CDR3 bases are TGTGCCAGCAGCGGGGGGGGCGCCCCTTGGGGGCTGTTTTTT. This gives the protein CASSGGGAPWGLFF.

The sample holds many counts of this clonotype. J is TRBJ2-5 and V is TRBV5-1; D is tentatively TRBD1 or TRBD2 (5 bases each). Between the trimmed V and J ends, which lost 4 bases and 7 bases, there was a span of 17 bases. The V gene's germline CDR1 is SGHRS and CDR2 YFSETQ. The CDR3 is made up of 14 amino acids. The CDR3 region is CASSLGLGTGTQYF. CDR3 bases: TGCGCCAGCAGCCTCGGACTGGGAACAGGGACCCAGTACTTC.

This chain uses TRBV20-1 with TRBJ2-6; no reliable D call. Germline V gives CDR1 DFQATT, CDR2 SNEGSKA (reference sequence). Trimming cost V 5 bases and J 1 base, with 9 bases left between them. The CDR3 sequence is 14 residues long. This CDR3 is CSAPRQSGANVLTF. The CDR3 DNA is TGCAGTGCTCCCCGTCAGTCTGGGGCCAACGTCCTGACTTTC.

CDR3 sequence reads: CASNPGRSSYNEQFF. CDR3 bases: TGTGCCAGCAATCCGGGACGAAGCTCCTACAATGAGCAGTTCTTC. The chain couples TRBV2 to TRBJ2-1; TRBD1 or TRBD2 may be the D gene (5 bases each). This CDR3 is 15 amino acids long. Per germline, CDR1 SNHLY and CDR2 FYNNEI. V was clipped by 7 bases and J by 0 bases, with 13 bases between them.

The chain employs TRBV30 and TRBJ1-5; D possibly corresponds to TRBD1 (6 bases). This CDR3 has 15 residues. Deletions cut 0 bases from V and 5 bases from J, with 14 bases between. CDR1 and CDR2 from the germline V gene are GTSNPN and SVGIG (reference sequence). The CDR3 DNA reads TGTGCCTGGAGTGTAGGCCAGGGGCTGTATCAGCCCCAGCATTTT. The encoded protein is CAWSVGQGLYQPQHF.

Only a few counts were recorded for this clonotype. This CDR3 is CASSLRQGEASNEQFF. The CDR3 DNA reads as TGCGCCAGCAGCTTGCGACAGGGTGAGGCCTCGAATGAGCAGTTCTTC. This chain joins TRBV5-1 and TRBJ2-1; 7 bases are a match to TRBD1. CDR1 and CDR2 from the germline V gene are SGHRS and YFSETQ. Trimming cost V 1 base and J 7 bases; bases outside gene matches: 11. The CDR3 consists of 16 residues. Looking up the rest from reference TRBV5-1 and TRBJ2-1 gives the full variable domain: KAGVTQTPRYLIKTRGQQVTLSCSPISGHRSVSWYQQTPGQGLQFLFEYFSETQRNKGNFPGRFSGRQFSNSRSEMNVSTLELGDSALYLCASSLRQGEASNEQFFGPGTRLTVL.

This clonotype was counted between two and nine times. V usage is TRBV5-1 and J usage is TRBJ2-7, with TRBD1 as a possible D gene (6 bases). V was trimmed by 5 bases and J by 2 bases, leaving 14 bases between them. The germline CDR1 and CDR2 sequences are SGHRS and YFSETQ. There are 14 residues in the CDR3. The CDR3 sequence is CASRSGTPTYEQYF. The CDR3 nucleotides read TGCGCCAGCAGATCCGGGACACCGACCTACGAGCAGTACTTC.

This clonotype was detected only a few times. The CDR3 loop is CSVQGRDGNTIYF. The CDR3 bases are TGCAGCGTACAGGGACGGGACGGAAACACCATATATTTT. The rearrangement joins TRBV29-1 to TRBJ1-3; perhaps TRBD1 as D (6 bases). V was pared by 6 bases and J by 4 bases, with 13 bases between. Germline-derived CDR1 and CDR2 are SQVTM and ANQGSEA. CDR3 length: 13 amino acids.

This clonotype came up once. CDR3 in amino acids: CAWTPGRGNEQFF. DNA for the CDR3: TGTGCCTGGACCCCGGGGCGGGGCAATGAGCAGTTCTTC. The V call is TRBV30, the J call TRBJ2-1, with a tentative D call TRBD2 (6 bases). The germline V and J ends were trimmed by 4 bases and 6 bases, with 13 bases remaining between them. This CDR3 has 13 residues. Germline lookup yields CDR1 GTSNPN and CDR2 SVGIG (reference sequence).

This clonotype was observed many times. V usage is TRBV4-2 and J usage is TRBJ2-7; either TRBD1 or TRBD2 may fit D (5 bases each). V was pared by 3 bases and J by 3 bases, with 15 bases between. Germline CDR1 reads LGHNA; CDR2 reads YNFKEQ. The CDR3 length is 15 residues. The CDR3 DNA sequence: TGTGCCAGCAGCCAGGACCGGGACCCCTACTACGAGCAGTACTTC. Its translation: CASSQDRDPYYEQYF.

A few counts support this clonotype. The chain uses TRBV20-1 and TRBJ2-3; 7 positions agree with TRBD2. Losses at the gene ends were 5 bases for V and 6 bases for J; bases not matched to a gene: 11. CDR1 is DFQATT and CDR2 is SNEGSKA in the germline V gene (reference sequence). CDR3 size: 14 residues. CDR3 sequence (DNA): TGCAGTGCTCCCAATAGCCGGGAGGTTGATACGCAGTATTTT. This codes for CSAPNSREVDTQYF.

This clonotype has more than one count but fewer than ten. The J gene is TRBJ1-1, the V gene TRBV19; 8 bases agree with TRBD1. Germline V gene lookup returns CDR1 LNHDA and CDR2 SQIVND (reference sequence). The CDR3 is 16 amino acids. V lost 3 bases to trimming and J lost 4 bases; unmatched junction nucleotides: 10. CDR3: CASSIVDRGSTTEAFF. CDR3 coding DNA: TGTGCCAGTAGTATCGTCGACAGGGGATCGACCACTGAAGCTTTCTTT.

This clonotype was picked up a small number of times. The chain has TRBV14 and TRBJ2-7; TRBD1 is a possible D gene (7 bases). The germline CDR1 and CDR2 sequences are SGHDN and FVKESK. Trimming pared 6 bases from V and 1 base from J, leaving 10 bases between. The CDR3 consists of 13 residues. The CDR3, as DNA: TGTGCCAGCAGGCAGGGGGGATCCTACGAGCAGTACTTC. This codes for CASRQGGSYEQYF.

This clonotype was recorded a few times. The chain recombines TRBV20-1 with TRBJ2-7; unclear D gene. Per germline, CDR1 DFQATT and CDR2 SNEGSKA (reference sequence). This CDR3 contains 12 residues. V was cut by 3 bases and J by 0 bases, with 6 bases left in between. CDR3 sequence reads: CSASSSSYEQYF. CDR3 DNA sequence: TGCAGTGCTAGTTCCAGCTCCTACGAGCAGTACTTC.

V usage is TRBV5-5 and J usage is TRBJ2-7, with D maybe TRBD1 (6 bases). In germline, CDR1 is SGHKS, CDR2 YYEKEE (reference sequence). The CDR3 covers 16 residues. Trimming removed 6 bases from V and 4 bases from J, with 23 bases in between. CDR3 sequence reads: CASTRVPGAVMYEQYF. Here the CDR3 DNA reads TGTGCCAGCACCCGGGTCCCAGGGGCGGTGATGTACGAGCAGTACTTC.

Concerning this clonotype itself: It may be a read error: a sequence one base away is much more abundant. The genes are TRBV7-6 and TRBJ2-5; 7 positions match TRBD1. Germline CDR1 reads SGHVS; CDR2 reads FNYEAQ. The CDR3 runs to 13 residues. CDR3 in DNA: TGTACCAGCAGCTTAGGCAGGGGGGAGACCCAGTACTTC. Translating gives CTSSLGRGETQYF.

This clonotype was picked up a small number of times. The gene calls are TRBV7-2 and TRBJ2-4; the D call may be TRBD1 or TRBD2 (5 bases each). Germline assignment: CDR1 SGHTA and CDR2 FQGNSA. CDR3 length: 14 residues. Trimming shortened V by 3 bases and J by 4 bases, and 10 bases separated the two germline ends. In nucleotides, the CDR3 is TGTGCCAGCAGCTTTACGGGACCAAAAAACATTCAGTACTTC. This encodes CASSFTGPKNIQYF.

The chain carries TRBV18 and TRBJ1-4, with TRBD1 identical over 7 bases. V shed 5 bases, J shed 8 bases, and the junction held 11 bases outside the gene matches. CDR1 and CDR2 (germline): KGHSH, LQKENI. CDR3 length: 15 residues. CDR3 sequence reads: CASSAPGTVREKLFF. Here the CDR3 DNA reads TGTGCCAGCTCAGCGCCCGGGACAGTGAGGGAAAAACTGTTTTTT.

This clonotype was observed a few times. The chain carries TRBV18 and TRBJ2-5, with 16 bases identical to TRBD2. Germline V gene lookup returns CDR1 KGHSH and CDR2 LQKENI. The CDR3 is 16 amino acids. V shed 5 bases and J 5 bases; nucleotides not matched to a gene: 5. This CDR3 reads CASSAPGLAGGETQYF. Here the CDR3 DNA reads TGTGCCAGCTCAGCTCCGGGACTAGCGGGAGGGGAGACCCAGTACTTC.

The sample holds many counts of this clonotype. CDR3 protein: CAISEGTDLYGYTF. The CDR3 bases are TGTGCCATCAGTGAGGGGACAGATCTTTATGGCTACACCTTC. The V gene is TRBV10-3, the J gene TRBJ1-2, with 7 bases fitting TRBD1. This CDR3 is 14 amino acids long. With 2 bases clipped from V and 5 bases from J, the junction kept 5 bases outside the gene matches. In germline, CDR1 is ENHRY, CDR2 SYGVKD.

The rearrangement uses TRBV19 and TRBJ2-1; TRBD2 aligns across 8 bases. From germline, CDR1 is LNHDA and CDR2 SQIVND (reference sequence). This CDR3 is built from 13 residues. The trim removed 5 bases at V and 7 bases at J, leaving 4 bases unmatched. DNA of the CDR3: TGTGCCAGTAGTTATCCTAGCGGGAATGAGCAGTTCTTC. Protein product: CASSYPSGNEQFF.

V gene TRBV20-1 combines with J gene TRBJ2-3; weak D call: TRBD2 (6 bases). With 6 bases removed from V and 5 bases from J, the gap between germline ends came to 21 bases. Germline V gene sequence: CDR1 DFQATT, CDR2 SNEGSKA (reference sequence). The CDR3 is 15 residues long. CDR3 nucleotides: TGCAGTGCCGCGAGCATATCGGGAGCGGGAGATACGCAGTATTTT. This sequence encodes CSAASISGAGDTQYF.

The chain couples TRBV20-1 to TRBJ2-3; no clear D gene. This CDR3 contains 14 residues. Germline CDR1 reads DFQATT; CDR2 reads SNEGSKA (reference sequence). V was shortened by 0 bases and J by 1 base, with 8 bases between the two germline ends. The CDR3 reads CSARDLQRTDTQYF. DNA for the CDR3: TGCAGTGCTAGAGATCTCCAACGCACAGATACGCAGTATTTT.

The rearrangement uses TRBV28 and TRBJ2-1, with D perhaps assigned TRBD1 or TRBD2 (5 bases each). The CDR3 has 15 residues. V lost 6 bases to trimming and J lost 0 bases, with 12 bases between them. Germline CDR1 and CDR2: MDHEN and SYDVKM. The CDR3 region has the DNA TGTGCCAGCAGATCGGGACGGAGCTCCTACAATGAGCAGTTCTTC. Translated: CASRSGRSSYNEQFF.

This clonotype has ten or more counts. The chain recombines TRBV6-2 or TRBV6-3 with TRBJ1-5; TRBD1 agrees at 7 bases. V gave up 6 bases and J gave up 7 bases; unmatched junction bases: 6. The CDR3 loop spans 13 amino acids. Germline V lookup: CDR1 MNHEY, CDR2 SVGEGT. The CDR3 region has the DNA TGTGCCAGCAGCTCACAGGGGAGCCAGCCCCAGCATTTT. Translated: CASSSQGSQPQHF.

This clonotype has more than one count but fewer than ten. The chain uses TRBV12-3 or TRBV12-4 and TRBJ2-7; D is perhaps TRBD2 (6 bases). The CDR3 is 12 amino acids. The V gene lost 5 bases and the J gene lost 6 bases, with 11 bases spanning the gap. The CDR3 spells CASSGGISEQYF. The CDR3 nucleotides are TGTGCCAGCAGTGGCGGGATTAGCGAGCAGTACTTC.

In its sample, this clonotype was seen a few times. The chain couples TRBV20-1 to TRBJ2-5; TRBD2 matches at 10 bases. The trim removed 0 bases at V and 3 bases at J, leaving 4 bases unmatched. The germline gives CDR1 DFQATT, CDR2 SNEGSKA (reference sequence). The CDR3 is 15 amino acids. The CDR3 region has the DNA TGCAGTGCTAGAGAGAGAGCGGGAGGGAAAGAGACCCAGTACTTC. Translating it yields CSARERAGGKETQYF.

This clonotype was seen a few times. The chain joins TRBV27 to TRBJ1-5; D unclear. Germline CDR1 MNHEY, CDR2 SMNVEV (reference sequence). Trimming removed 5 bases at V and 0 bases at J, with 14 bases between. CDR3 length equals 16 residues. DNA for the CDR3: TGTGCCAGCAGTCCAGCCAGCATGGGTAGCAATCAGCCCCAGCATTTT. As protein: CASSPASMGSNQPQHF.

The chain combines TRBV29-1 with TRBJ1-2; TRBD1 aligns across 8 bases. The CDR3 is 13 residues long. Trimming at V came to 4 bases and at J to 4 bases, leaving 5 bases not matched to a gene. Germline assignment: CDR1 SQVTM and CDR2 ANQGSEA. CDR3 nucleotides: TGCAGCGTTGTCATCCAGGGGGCCTATGGCTACACCTTC. Translation: CSVVIQGAYGYTF.

This clonotype showed up just a few times. The chain has TRBV6-6 and TRBJ1-6, with TRBD1 matching over 7 bases. J lost 6 bases, V lost 5 bases, and 4 bases had no gene match. Per the germline V gene, CDR1 is MNHNY and CDR2 is SVGAGI (reference sequence). This CDR3 comprises 14 residues. The CDR3 here is CASSRQGVNSPLHF. CDR3 coding DNA: TGTGCCAGCAGTCGTCAGGGGGTTAATTCACCCCTCCACTTT.